This T cell receptor (beta chain) is drawn from a study of cytomegalovirus exposure and HLA in healthy donors. Primers for the PCR totalled 60 Vbeta and 13 Jbeta. Method: immunoSEQ multiplex PCR; TCRdb's copy keeps in-frame clones and lacks some. Of more than 85,000 clones listed, less than 80% are singletons. Input material: PBMCs. The receptor comes from a man aged 25-45 years in good health and CMV-seronegative.

In nucleotides, the CDR3 is TGTGCCAGCAGGGAGACTAGCCCGCTCTCCTACAATGAGCAGTTCTTC. Protein sequence: CASRETSPLSYNEQFF. This chain links TRBV28 with TRBJ2-1, with 7 bases fitting TRBD2. The germline V gene encodes CDR1 MDHEN and CDR2 SYDVKM. V was pared by 6 bases and J by 0 bases, with 8 bases of the junction left unmatched. This CDR3 is built from 16 residues.